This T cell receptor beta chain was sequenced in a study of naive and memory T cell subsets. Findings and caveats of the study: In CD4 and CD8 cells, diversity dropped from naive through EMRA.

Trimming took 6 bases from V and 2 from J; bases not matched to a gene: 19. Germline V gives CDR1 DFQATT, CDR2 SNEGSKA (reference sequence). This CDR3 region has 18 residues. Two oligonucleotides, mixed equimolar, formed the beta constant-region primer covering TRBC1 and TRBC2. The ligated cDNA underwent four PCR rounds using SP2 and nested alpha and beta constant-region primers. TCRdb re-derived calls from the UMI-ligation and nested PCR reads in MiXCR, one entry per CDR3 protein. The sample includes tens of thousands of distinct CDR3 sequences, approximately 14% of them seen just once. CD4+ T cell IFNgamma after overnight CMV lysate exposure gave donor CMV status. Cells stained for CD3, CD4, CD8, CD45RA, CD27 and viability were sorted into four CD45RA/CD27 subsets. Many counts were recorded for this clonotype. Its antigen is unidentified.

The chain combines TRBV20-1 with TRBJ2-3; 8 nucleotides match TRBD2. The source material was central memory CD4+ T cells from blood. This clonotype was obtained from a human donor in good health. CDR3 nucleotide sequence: TGCAGTGCCCCCGACGTTCTGTCCGGGAGGGCCCTCACAGATACGCAGTATTTT. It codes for CSAPDVLSGRALTDTQYF.